Sequencing of this TCR beta chain was carried out in a study of CD8+CD57+ T cells in acquired aplastic anemia. Study background: DNA from sorted CD4+ and CD8+ cells averaged around 3.2 ug.

Germline CDR1 is SGHTA and CDR2 is FQGTGA. Trimming cost V 9 bases and J 8 bases, with 20 bases left between them. This CDR3 comprises 14 residues. CDR3 and TCR beta VDJ profiling relied on genomic DNA as the template. TCRdb passed the reads through MiXCR, listing each CDR3 protein once. This table holds 150,000 to 200,000 distinct CDR3 sequences, less than 65% found once. With respect to this clonotype: The antigen remains unidentified.

Study-wide points: Overlap between patients and controls comprised about 28 CD8+ CDR3 sequences. Simpson's diversity of CD8+ cells was not significantly different in patients compared with controls.

Sequenced material: sorted CD4+, CD8+, or CD8+CD57+ T cells (not recorded which) from PBMCs. The J gene is TRBJ2-1, the V gene TRBV7-3, with D possibly being TRBD2 (6 bases). This TCR came from a human donor with severe aplastic anemia or a healthy control (not recorded which). CDR3 sequence: CASTVAVGGHEQFF. The CDR3 nucleotides are TGTGCCAGTACCGTAGCGGTAGGCGGTCATGAGCAGTTCTTC.